This record concerns one T cell receptor beta chain sequence. These data belong to a study of blood T cell repertoires in COVID-19. Using immunoSEQ multiplex PCR, the repertoire was profiled, and TCRdb retains in-frame clones only, with some absent. The sample holds 150,000 to 200,000 clones; around 91% are singletons and the top ten take around 0.63%. The sample consisted of peripheral blood. This TCR was sampled from a man aged 45-60 years with acute or convalescent COVID-19.

The CDR3 spells CASSYRGILGTEAFF. The DNA of the CDR3 is TGTGCCAGCAGTTACAGAGGGATCCTGGGGACTGAAGCTTTCTTT. The chain has TRBV6-5 and TRBJ1-1; D is unclear. The CDR3 has 15 residues. V was pared by 2 bases and J by 5 bases, with 15 bases between. Germline values: CDR1 MNHEY, CDR2 SVGAGI.